Listed here is a single TCR beta chain. Its matching antigen is unknown. The method was immunoSEQ multiplex PCR; TCRdb's version includes in-frame clones alone and lacks a portion of them. The sample holds about 50,000 clones, 70% to 90% seen once. This record belongs to a study of cytotoxic CD8 clonotypes in ibrutinib-treated CLL. The overall study: Among responders, approximately 24 were partial and 2 complete; after median around 68 months, approximately 15 stayed remitted and roughly 12 progressed.

General study points: The study found public clonotypes uncommon, contracting or stable on treatment. Clonality rose at ibrutinib response, held steady in sustained remission, and fell toward baseline at progression.

The sequencing used PBMCs, collected after 24 months of ibrutinib treatment. This receptor was taken from a human donor with chronic lymphocytic leukemia.

CDR3: CASSLTDGSEYEQYF. As DNA, the CDR3 is TGTGCCAGCAGCTTAACGGACGGGAGCGAGTACGAGCAGTACTTC. The V and J genes are TRBV11-2 and TRBJ2-7; tentative D call: TRBD2 (6 bases). The germline V gene encodes CDR1 SGHAT and CDR2 FQNNGV. The CDR3 spans 15 residues. Deletions cut 2 bases from V and 4 bases from J, with 15 bases between.